The entry below gives a single T cell receptor (beta chain) sequence along with its context. This specimen belongs to a study of blood T cell repertoires in COVID-19. The wider study: COVID-19 samples, acute and convalescent, were from the United States, Italy and Spain. PBMCs, B-cell-depleted T cells, or T cells provided the cDNA or gDNA that made up the material.

Across about two dozen US areas, participants ranged in age from about 18 to 100 years. Losses at the gene ends were 2 bases for V and 5 bases for J; bases not matched to a gene: 2. Germline CDR1 and CDR2: SGHTS and YDEGEE. This CDR3 region has 13 residues. In the authors' workflow: How many nucleated cells were present was estimated from reference gene primer amplification. Using immunoSEQ multiplex PCR, the repertoire was profiled, and TCRdb retains in-frame clones only, with some absent. V and J calls plus clone size are reproduced from that table; the DNA served to infer D and trimming. Of 120,000 to 150,000 clones listed, over 70% were seen once; the top ten hold roughly 3.9%.

The chain has TRBV5-8 and TRBJ2-7; TRBD1 matches at 9 bases. Material for sequencing was PBMCs or T cells enriched from blood (not recorded which). This receptor was taken from a man in his fifties in a cohort exposed to, infected with or recovered from COVID-19 (not recorded which). Written as DNA, the CDR3 is TGTGCCAGCAGCTTACAGGGGGCGGACGAGCAGTACTTC. Translation gives CASSLQGADEQYF.